The sequence of this T cell receptor beta chain was determined in a study of blood T cell repertoires in COVID-19. Study context: COVID-19 samples, acute and convalescent, were from the United States, Italy and Spain. T cells, B-cell-depleted T cells, or PBMCs supplied cDNA or gDNA.

The sample holds one count of this clone. Trimming cost V 1 base and J 3 bases, with 7 bases left between them. Germline lookup yields CDR1 MNHEY and CDR2 SMNVEV (reference sequence). The CDR3 covers 14 residues. In the authors' workflow: From reference gene primer amplification, estimates of nucleated cell counts were derived. Only in-frame clones appear in the TCRdb table, and some are missing; sequencing was by immunoSEQ multiplex PCR. V, J and clone size derive from that table, while D and trimming were established from the DNA sequence. The sample comprises 250,000 or so clones, roughly nine tenths of which are singletons, and approximately 8.2% rests with the top ten.

The clonotype originates from a man aged 35-49 years with active or convalescent COVID-19. V is TRBV27 and J is TRBJ2-1; no firm D call. Sequencing input: peripheral blood. Here the CDR3 DNA reads TGTGCCAGCAGTTTATTTAGAGACTACAATGAGCAGTTCTTC. Encoded protein: CASSLFRDYNEQFF.